This passage covers 5 T cell receptor beta chains from one sample sequenced in a study of CD8 T cells in Susac syndrome (dated by TCRdb to the late 2010s). Receptor amplification or capture employed the immunoSEQ multiplex PCR assay. RNA was extracted with the RNeasy kit and about 0.5 to 1 ug was reverse transcribed using random hexamers. TCRdb handled the public reads itself, with Q25 trimming in fastp and clone calling in MiXCR, and kept productive beta chains. Duplicate CDR3 protein sequences are folded into a single record with the most common DNA and genes. The sample includes some 150,000 distinct CDR3 sequences, with about 94% observed a single time. The ten biggest clones cover around 0.21% of the sample. Source material: CD8+ T cells from PBMCs. The receptors were sampled from a human donor with multiple sclerosis.

This chain uses TRBV7-9 with TRBJ2-3, with 7 positions matching TRBD1. The CDR3 is 15 amino acids. CDR1 and CDR2 (germline): SEHNR, FQNEAQ (reference sequence). V trimming: 5 bases; J trimming: 2 bases; junction bases outside the gene matches: 7. This CDR3 reads CASSPPGTATDTQYF. In DNA, the CDR3 is TGTGCCAGCAGCCCCCCCGGGACAGCCACAGATACGCAGTATTTT.

The chain uses TRBV14 and TRBJ1-1, with D maybe TRBD1 (5 bases). Germline CDR1 is SGHDN and CDR2 is FVKESK. With 4 bases removed from V and 1 base from J, the gap between germline ends came to 13 bases. The CDR3 extends over 15 amino acids. The CDR3 is CASSPKGLANTEAFF. The DNA for the CDR3 is TGTGCCAGCAGCCCCAAGGGACTCGCGAACACTGAAGCTTTCTTT.

The chain joins TRBV27 to TRBJ1-2; D remains unclear. Trimming took 6 bases from V and 4 from J, leaving 12 bases between them. CDR1 is MNHEY and CDR2 is SMNVEV in the germline V gene (reference sequence). This CDR3 region has 13 residues. CDR3 in DNA: TGTGCCAGCAGGACGGGTTACCCCTATGGCTACACCTTC. This codes for CASRTGYPYGYTF.

The chain recombines TRBV3-1 with TRBJ2-4; D unclear. CDR1 and CDR2 from the germline V gene are LGHDT and YNNKEL (reference sequence). V shed 2 bases and J shed 2 bases, with 7 bases lying between them. CDR3 length equals 14 residues. CDR3 sequence reads: CASSQKETKNIQYF. CDR3 DNA: TGTGCCAGCAGCCAAAAGGAAACCAAAAACATTCAGTACTTC.

The genes are TRBV12-3 or TRBV12-4 and TRBJ2-4; a possible D gene is TRBD1 (6 bases). This CDR3 comprises 13 residues. Deletions cut 7 bases from V and 9 bases from J, with 16 bases between. The CDR3 is CASTRAGEGIQYF. CDR3 nucleotide sequence: TGTGCCAGCACCAGGGCAGGGGAAGGCATTCAGTACTTC.